This TCR beta chain was retrieved from a study of T cell repertoires and HLA-DP antigens. About the study: Transduced HeLa cells presented HLA-DP to CD4+ T cells.

Repertoires were generated with immunoSEQ multiplex PCR, while TCRdb's copy carries only in-frame clones and drops some. The table lists over 100,000 clones, nearly 95% of them singletons. This CDR3 comprises 15 residues. CDR1 and CDR2 from the germline V gene are SGHTA and FQGNSA. V was pared by 1 base and J by 5 bases, with 11 bases between. With respect to this clone: Its antigen is unidentified.

This clonotype was obtained from a woman younger than 35 in good health and CMV-seronegative. The sample comprised CD4+ T cells from PBMCs. The chain couples TRBV7-2 to TRBJ2-2, with unresolved D. CDR3 sequence (DNA): TGTGCCAGCAGCTTAGTCAGGATCCGGACCGGGGAGCTGTTTTTT. It is translated as CASSLVRIRTGELFF.